This T cell receptor (beta chain) came from a study of cytomegalovirus exposure and HLA in healthy donors. Study-wide results and caveats: Rare sequences made up most TCRs, while some public TCRs were found in many donors. Several V segments, TRBV6-2 and TRBV6-3 among them, could not be told apart and were dropped.

PCR was performed using 60 Vbeta and 13 Jbeta primers. Measured with immunoSEQ multiplex PCR; TCRdb has only the in-frame clones, and not every one. The sample has approximately 190,000 clones; 75% to 85% are singletons. The CDR3 consists of 14 residues. Per the germline V gene, CDR1 is SNHLY and CDR2 is FYNNEI. Between the trimmed V and J ends, which lost 4 bases and 0 bases, there was a span of 10 bases. In regard to this clone: Its matching antigen is unknown.

The sample was PBMCs. This sequence was found in a woman younger than 30 in good health and CMV-seronegative. The chain couples TRBV2 to TRBJ2-7; TRBD2 is a possible D gene (6 bases). As DNA, the CDR3 is TGTGCCAGCAGTGGGGCGGGATCCTCCTACGAGCAGTACTTC. This gives the protein CASSGAGSSYEQYF.